This T cell receptor beta chain was observed in a study of blood T cell repertoires in COVID-19. Study background: There were acute and convalescent COVID-19 samples, and they came from the United States, Italy and Spain. The analysed material was cDNA or gDNA that came from T cells, B-cell-depleted T cells, or PBMCs.

TCRdb's copy holds only in-frame clones and misses some; the assay was immunoSEQ multiplex PCR. The data contain tens of thousands of clones, just over 85% of them seen just once; the ten biggest clones take up about 30%. V was shortened by 7 bases and J by 3 bases, with 13 bases between the two germline ends. The CDR3 is 14 residues long. Per germline, CDR1 MNHEY and CDR2 SVGAGI. This clone has a single count. This clonotype was obtained from a man in his fifties or sixties with active or convalescent COVID-19. Sequencing was performed on peripheral blood. V and J are TRBV6-5 and TRBJ1-5; TRBD1 might be the D (5 bases). CDR3 region: CASTVDRNNQPQHF. CDR3 coding DNA: TGTGCCAGCACCGTAGACAGAAACAATCAGCCCCAGCATTTT.